The rows below give T cell receptor beta chains drawn from one sample of a study of T cell responses to AZD1222 COVID-19 vaccine. Clones were sequenced by immunoSEQ multiplex PCR, and TCRdb holds only the in-frame ones, with some missing. The sample has more than 140,000 clones, more than 70% seen once; the top ten hold roughly 2.1%. Sequencing was performed on peripheral blood, taken on day 0 of AZD1222 vaccination. Every receptor here comes from an adult in good health. The CDR3 runs from the conserved cysteine through the conserved F or W. D genes are given only for firm matches.

V: TRBV6-1; J: TRBJ1-1; D: .; CDR3: CASSEAVSEAFF; DNA: TGTGCCAGCAGTGAAGCCGTGTCTGAAGCTTTCTTT
V: TRBV25-1; J: TRBJ2-3; D: TRBD2; CDR3: CASSEAGVEDTQYF; DNA: TGTGCCAGCAGTGAGGCGGGAGTAGAGGATACGCAGTATTTT
V: TRBV6-6; J: TRBJ1-2; D: .; CDR3: CASSPLTQVGYTF; DNA: TGTGCCAGCAGTCCTTTGACCCAGGTTGGCTACACCTTC
V: TRBV2; J: TRBJ1-4; D: TRBD1; CDR3: CASSVGTGGEKLFF; DNA: TGTGCCAGCAGTGTCGGGACAGGGGGTGAAAAACTGTTTTTT
V: TRBV5-1; J: TRBJ2-3; D: TRBD1; CDR3: CASSDRGRTDTQYF; DNA: TGCGCCAGCAGTGACAGGGGCCGCACAGATACGCAGTATTTT
V: TRBV30; J: TRBJ1-1; D: TRBD1; CDR3: CAGTGTEAFF; DNA: TGTGCCGGGACAGGGACTGAAGCTTTCTTT
V: TRBV4-3; J: TRBJ2-2; D: .; CDR3: CASSQEAVGIHTGELFF; DNA: TGCGCCAGCAGCCAAGAAGCAGTAGGCATTCACACCGGGGAGCTGTTTTTT
V: TRBV7-6; J: TRBJ1-5; D: .; CDR3: CASSLGEVQPQHF; DNA: TGTGCCAGCAGCTTAGGGGAGGTACAGCCCCAGCATTTT
V: TRBV27; J: TRBJ1-5; D: TRBD1; CDR3: CASSSPDRGIGQPQHF; DNA: TGTGCCAGCAGTTCCCCCGACAGGGGGATAGGCCAGCCCCAGCATTTT
V: TRBV6-2/TRBV6-3; J: TRBJ2-7; D: TRBD2; CDR3: CASSYDRALAAYEQYF; DNA: TGTGCCAGCAGTTACGATCGTGCACTAGCGGCCTACGAGCAGTACTTC
V: TRBV29-1; J: TRBJ1-1; D: .; CDR3: CSVDTRLNTEAFF; DNA: TGCAGCGTTGATACTCGTTTGAACACTGAAGCTTTCTTT
V: TRBV28; J: TRBJ2-7; D: .; CDR3: CASSSSLYEQYF; DNA: TGTGCCAGCAGTTCCTCCCTCTACGAGCAGTACTTC
V: TRBV12-5; J: TRBJ2-5; D: TRBD2; CDR3: CASGGLAGGKQETQYF; DNA: TGTGCTAGTGGGGGACTAGCGGGAGGCAAACAAGAGACCCAGTACTTC
V: TRBV28; J: TRBJ1-1; D: .; CDR3: CASSSPVGPEAFF; DNA: TGTGCCAGCAGTTCCCCGGTGGGACCTGAAGCTTTCTTT